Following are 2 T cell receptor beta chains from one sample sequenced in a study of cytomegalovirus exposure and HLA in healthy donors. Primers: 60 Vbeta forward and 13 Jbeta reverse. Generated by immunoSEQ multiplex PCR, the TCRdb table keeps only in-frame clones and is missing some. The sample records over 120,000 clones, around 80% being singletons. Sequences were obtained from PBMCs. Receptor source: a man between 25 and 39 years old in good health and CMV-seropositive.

CDR3 residues: CASSSLMGGGTRETQYF. As DNA, the CDR3 is TGTGCCAGCAGCTCGTTAATGGGGGGAGGCACTCGGGAGACCCAGTACTTC. The V gene is TRBV7-6, the J gene TRBJ2-5; possibly TRBD2 for D (6 bases). The CDR3 extends over 17 amino acids. The V end lost 4 bases, the J end lost 5 bases, and 23 bases lay between the germline ends. Germline V gene sequence: CDR1 SGHVS, CDR2 FNYEAQ.

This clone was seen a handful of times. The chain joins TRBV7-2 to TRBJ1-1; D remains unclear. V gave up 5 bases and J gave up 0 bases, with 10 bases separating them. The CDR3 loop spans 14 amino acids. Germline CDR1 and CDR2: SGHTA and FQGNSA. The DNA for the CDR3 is TGTGCCAGCAGCCCCCCCTCGGTGAACACTGAAGCTTTCTTT. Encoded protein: CASSPPSVNTEAFF.